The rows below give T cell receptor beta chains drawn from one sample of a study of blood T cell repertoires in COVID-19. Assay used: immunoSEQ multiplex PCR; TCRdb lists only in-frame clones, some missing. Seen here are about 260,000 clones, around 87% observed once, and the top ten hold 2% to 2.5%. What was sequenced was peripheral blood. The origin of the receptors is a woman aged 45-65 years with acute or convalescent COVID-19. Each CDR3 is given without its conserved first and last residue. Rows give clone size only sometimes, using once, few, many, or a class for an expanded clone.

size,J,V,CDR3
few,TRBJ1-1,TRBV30,ATWTGNTEAF
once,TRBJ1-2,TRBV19,ASSIGEGGNGYT
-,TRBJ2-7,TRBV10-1,ASSVRPSGYTSEQY
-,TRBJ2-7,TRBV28,ASSPPDTSYEQY
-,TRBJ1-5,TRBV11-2,ASSDRGTNQPQH
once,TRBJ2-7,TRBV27,ASSFRGVSYEQY
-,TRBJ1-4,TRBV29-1,SVVGSGATNEKLF
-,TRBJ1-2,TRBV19,ASSIVNSRYGYT
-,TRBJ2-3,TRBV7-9,ASSKGAGGVSDTQY
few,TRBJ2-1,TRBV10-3,AISQSRLPTGNEQF
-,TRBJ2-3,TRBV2,ASSKEAGIRTDTQY
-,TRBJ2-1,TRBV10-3,AISDRKQGPYNEQF
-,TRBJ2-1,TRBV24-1,ATSDLQGGGYNEQF
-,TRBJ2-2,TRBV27,ASSLHAGANTGELF
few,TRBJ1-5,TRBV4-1,ASSQDWTGSINQPQH
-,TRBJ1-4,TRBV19,ASNPPTGGGEKLF
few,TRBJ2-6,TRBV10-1,ASRGTVSGANVLT
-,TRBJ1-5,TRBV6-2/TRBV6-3,ASSYNNRGLGQPQH
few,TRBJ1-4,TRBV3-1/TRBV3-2,ASSPGTGGEKLF
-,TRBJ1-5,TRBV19,ASSIYRNQPQH
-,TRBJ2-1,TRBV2,ASRQLAGVGEQF
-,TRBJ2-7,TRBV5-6,ASSATAFLPPYEQY
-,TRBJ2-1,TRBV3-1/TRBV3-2,ASSQEMGLAPLSSYNEQF
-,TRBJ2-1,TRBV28,ASSSTGRTISYNEQF
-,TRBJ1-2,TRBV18,ASSQRGEFGYT
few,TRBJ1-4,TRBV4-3,ASSQETTGGGGLGFGDEKLF
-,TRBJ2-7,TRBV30,AWTGGSSYEQY
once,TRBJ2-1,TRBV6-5,ASSSSGSSYNEQF
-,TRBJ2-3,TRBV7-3,ASSRGRSTDTQY
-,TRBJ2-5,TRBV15,ATSRDFIPAPQREARETQY
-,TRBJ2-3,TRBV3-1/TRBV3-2,ASSQSGRTDTQY
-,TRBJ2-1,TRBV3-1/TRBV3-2,ASSQDYRRESMTGQF
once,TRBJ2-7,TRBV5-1,ASSLAGGGPEQY
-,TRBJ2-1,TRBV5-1,ASSLGSATGYNEQF
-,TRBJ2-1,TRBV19,ASSYRGGNEQF
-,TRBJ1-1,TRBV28,ASSITGTADTEAF
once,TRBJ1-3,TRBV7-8,ASSFVGNRDGNTIY
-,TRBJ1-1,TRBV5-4,ASRAGQGAETEAF
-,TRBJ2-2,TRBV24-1,ATSDWERSPTANTGELF
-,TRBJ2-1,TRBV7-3,ASSLNLRLAGGHNEQF
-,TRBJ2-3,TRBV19,ATRGLAGVADTQY
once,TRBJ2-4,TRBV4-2,ASSPLSGRAVQNIQY
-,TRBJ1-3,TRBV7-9,ASSLAAGIY
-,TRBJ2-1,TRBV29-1,SPEGLPSNEQF
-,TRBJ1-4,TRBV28,ASSLDREGTNEKLF
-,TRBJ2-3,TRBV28,ASSFTGTSSTDTQY
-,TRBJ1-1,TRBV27,ASSLWGEGTEAF
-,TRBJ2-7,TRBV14,ASRPTYAGTQSSYEQY
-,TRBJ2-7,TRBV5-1,ASSLGLADFYEQY
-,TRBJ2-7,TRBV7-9,ASSLRGGTGGAEGYEQY
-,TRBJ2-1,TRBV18,ASSPFQGGSKNEQF
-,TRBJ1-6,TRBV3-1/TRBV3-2,ASSQLTGVMGSPLH
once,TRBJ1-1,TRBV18,ASSPLTVLNTEAF
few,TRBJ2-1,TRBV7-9,ASSLGGDGRYEQF
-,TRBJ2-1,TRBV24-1,ATSDFSVSENEQF
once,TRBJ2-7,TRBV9,ASSVAPGTSDEQY
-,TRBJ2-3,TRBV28,ASSFYRGPSGDTQY
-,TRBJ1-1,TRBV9,ASSVHGNTEAF
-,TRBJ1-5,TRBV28,ASGRYRGAIQPQH
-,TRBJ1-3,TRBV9,ASSVGGARNTIY